This paragraph covers one TCR beta chain sequence. This specimen belongs to a study of blood T cell repertoires in COVID-19. Across the whole study: Some COVID-19 samples were acute and others convalescent; all came from the United States, Italy and Spain. Sources were T cells, B-cell-depleted T cells, or PBMCs; the material itself was cDNA or gDNA.

As originally analysed: Reference gene primers were amplified, and this amplification served to estimate nucleated cell counts. Libraries were prepared by immunoSEQ multiplex PCR; TCRdb keeps only in-frame clonotypes and omits some of them. That table is the source of V, J and clone size, and D and trimming were worked out from the DNA. The sample shows fewer than 200,000 clones, more than 70% of them seen only once. The sequence came from a woman aged 70-85 years who had recovered from COVID-19. The sample taken for sequencing was peripheral blood.

CDR3 nucleotides: TGCGCCAGCAGCACTAGCGGGGGCACAGATACGCAGTATTTT. Its translation: CASSTSGGTDTQYF. The gene calls are TRBV5-1 and TRBJ2-3; 10 bases are a match to TRBD2. V gave up 4 bases and J gave up 1 base; unmatched junction bases: 0. This CDR3 spans 14 amino acids. In germline, CDR1 is SGHRS, CDR2 YFSETQ.